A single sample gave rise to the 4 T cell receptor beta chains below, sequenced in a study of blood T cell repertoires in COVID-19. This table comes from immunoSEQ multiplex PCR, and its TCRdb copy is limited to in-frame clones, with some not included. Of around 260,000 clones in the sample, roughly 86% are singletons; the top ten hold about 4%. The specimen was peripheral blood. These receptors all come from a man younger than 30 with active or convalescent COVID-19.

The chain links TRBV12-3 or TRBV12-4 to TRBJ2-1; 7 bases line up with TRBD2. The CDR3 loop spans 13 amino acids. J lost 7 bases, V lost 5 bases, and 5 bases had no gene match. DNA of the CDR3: TGTGCCAGCAGTACTAGCGCGGCTAATGAGCAGTTCTTC. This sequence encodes CASSTSAANEQFF.

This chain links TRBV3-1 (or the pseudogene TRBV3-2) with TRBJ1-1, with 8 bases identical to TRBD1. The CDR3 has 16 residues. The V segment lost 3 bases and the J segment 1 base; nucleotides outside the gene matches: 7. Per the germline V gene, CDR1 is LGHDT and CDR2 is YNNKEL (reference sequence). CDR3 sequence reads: CASSQFSGTGNTEAFF. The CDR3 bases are TGTGCCAGCAGCCAGTTCTCCGGGACAGGGAACACTGAAGCTTTCTTT.

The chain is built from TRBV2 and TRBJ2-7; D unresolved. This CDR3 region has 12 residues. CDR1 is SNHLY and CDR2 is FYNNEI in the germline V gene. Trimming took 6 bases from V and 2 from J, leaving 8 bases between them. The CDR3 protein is CASRAVAYEQYF. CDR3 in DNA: TGTGCCAGCAGGGCAGTTGCCTACGAGCAGTACTTC.

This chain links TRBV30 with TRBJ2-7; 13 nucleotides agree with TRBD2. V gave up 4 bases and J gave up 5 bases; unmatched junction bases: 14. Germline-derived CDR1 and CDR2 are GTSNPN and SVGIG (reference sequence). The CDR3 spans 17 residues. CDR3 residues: CAWNVTRTSGSVHEQYF. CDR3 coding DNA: TGTGCCTGGAATGTAACCCGGACTAGCGGGAGTGTTCACGAGCAGTACTTC. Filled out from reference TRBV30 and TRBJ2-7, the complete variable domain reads SQTIHQWPATLVQPVGSPLSLECTVEGTSNPNLYWYRQAAGRGLQLLFYSVGIGQISSEVPQNLSASRPQDRQFILSSKKLLLSDSGFYLCAWNVTRTSGSVHEQYFGPGTRLTVT.